Shown below are 15 T cell receptor beta chains from a single sample sequenced in a study of shared clonotypes between healthy human individuals. The repertoire was sequenced with immunoSEQ multiplex PCR; TCRdb's copy has only in-frame clones and lacks some. The table has about 1 million clones, approximately 72% seen once. The sample taken for sequencing was memory CD4+ T cells sorted from blood. The subset denotes: CD45RA-negative fraction. The receptors here all came from a young man in good health.

This rearrangement joins TRBV6-5 to TRBJ1-4; D is uncertain. This CDR3 has 15 amino acids. Trimming took off 4 bases at V and 0 bases at J, with 9 bases between the two ends. Germline-derived CDR1 and CDR2 are MNHEY and SVGAGI. The CDR3 loop is CASSSTPATNEKLFF. In DNA form, the CDR3 reads TGTGCCAGCAGTTCCACACCCGCAACTAATGAAAAACTGTTTTTT.

This clone was recorded a few times. J is TRBJ2-3 and V is TRBV9, with 11 nucleotides matching TRBD1. The CDR3 extends over 15 amino acids. Germline trimming cut 2 bases from V and 3 bases from J; bases unmatched to any gene: 2. The germline CDR1 and CDR2 sequences are SGDLS and YYNGEE. The CDR3 DNA sequence: TGTGCCAGCAGCGTTGGACAGGGGGCAACAGATACGCAGTATTTT. Its protein product is CASSVGQGATDTQYF.

The chain uses TRBV11-3 and TRBJ2-2; D is possibly TRBD2 (7 bases). CDR3 length equals 15 residues. CDR1 is SGHNT, CDR2 YENEEA, per germline. Between the trimmed V and J ends, which lost 5 bases and 7 bases, there was a span of 17 bases. For the CDR3, the DNA is TGTGCCAGCAGCCAAAGCGAGGGGGAGGGCGGGGAGCTGTTTTTT. Translation gives CASSQSEGEGGELFF.

The V and J genes are TRBV19 and TRBJ2-1, with D possibly TRBD1 on 6 matching bases. Per the germline V gene, CDR1 is LNHDA and CDR2 is SQIVND (reference sequence). The V and J ends lost 5 bases and 3 bases respectively, with 8 bases between them. The CDR3 is 13 amino acids. In nucleotides, the CDR3 is TGTGCCAGTAGTTCGACAGGCTACAATGAGCAGTTCTTC. Amino acid sequence: CASSSTGYNEQFF.

Many counts were recorded for this clone. The chain carries TRBV2 and TRBJ1-2; possible D gene TRBD1, 5 bases. Trimming left V 6 bases short and J 4 bases short, with 15 bases between. The CDR3 runs 14 residues. The germline gives CDR1 SNHLY, CDR2 FYNNEI. CDR3: CASSKGPSPYGYTF. The CDR3 region has the DNA TGTGCCAGCAGCAAGGGACCGTCTCCCTATGGCTACACCTTC.

Note on this clone: At the DNA level, this CDR3 is encoded by other sequences in the same sample as well. The chain recombines TRBV9 with TRBJ2-3; D gene ambiguous. V lost 0 bases to trimming and J lost 0 bases, with 2 bases between them. The CDR3 has 13 residues. Germline V lookup: CDR1 SGDLS, CDR2 YYNGEE. CDR3 region: CASSVGSTDTQYF. As DNA, the CDR3 is TGTGCCAGCAGCGTAGGGAGCACAGATACGCAGTATTTT.

The CDR3 spells CASRFVAGGINEQFF. DNA of the CDR3: TGTGCCAGCAGGTTTGTAGCGGGGGGAATAAATGAGCAGTTCTTC. The V gene is TRBV7-2, the J gene TRBJ2-1; 10 nucleotides line up with TRBD2. The trim removed 6 bases at V and 7 bases at J, leaving 9 bases unmatched. CDR1 is SGHTA, CDR2 FQGNSA, per germline. There are 15 residues in the CDR3.

This clone was counted only a few times. This chain uses TRBV6-1 with TRBJ1-1, with D hard to call. The ends were cut back, 4 bases at V and 5 bases at J, with 11 bases in the middle. Germline V gene data show CDR1 as MNHNS and CDR2 as SASEGT. The CDR3 sequence is 13 residues long. In DNA, the CDR3 is TGTGCCAGCAGTGCCGCGTGGGAAACTGAAGCTTTCTTT. This encodes CASSAAWETEAFF.

V and J are TRBV10-3 and TRBJ2-5, with D uncertain. The CDR3 is 12 residues long. Trimming left V 2 bases short and J 4 bases short, with 5 bases between. Germline-derived CDR1 and CDR2 are ENHRY and SYGVKD. CDR3 DNA: TGTGCCATCAGTGAGCCCGCAGAGACCCAGTACTTC. Translation: CAISEPAETQYF.

The chain joins TRBV7-2 to TRBJ2-7; TRBD1 aligns across 7 bases. Germline values: CDR1 SGHTA, CDR2 FQGNSA. V lost 5 bases, J lost 2 bases, and 12 bases stayed unmatched. This CDR3 is built from 16 residues. CDR3 region: CASSPRNRGAAYEQYF. CDR3 coding DNA: TGTGCCAGCAGCCCTAGGAACAGGGGCGCCGCCTACGAGCAGTACTTC.

This clone was recorded once. The sample carries other DNA sequences with the same CDR3. The chain employs TRBV19 and TRBJ1-6; D is undetermined. V gave up 3 bases and J gave up 0 bases, with 9 bases separating them. The CDR3 runs to 16 residues. CDR1 LNHDA and CDR2 SQIVND come from the germline V gene (reference sequence). CDR3 protein: CASSISGSSYNSPLHF. The CDR3 bases are TGTGCCAGTAGTATCTCGGGGAGCTCCTATAATTCACCCCTCCACTTT.

Comment on this clone: The same CDR3 also results from other DNA sequences found in this sample. The chain recombines TRBV2 with TRBJ1-2; D gene uncertain. This CDR3 has 13 amino acids. Germline lookup yields CDR1 SNHLY and CDR2 FYNNEI. Trimming took off 4 bases at V and 1 base at J, with 7 bases between the two ends. CDR3 loop: CASSADLNYGYTF. The CDR3, as DNA: TGTGCCAGCAGTGCTGACCTTAACTATGGCTACACCTTC.

This chain joins TRBV29-1 and TRBJ2-3; the D gene is possibly TRBD1 (6 bases). Germline V lookup: CDR1 SQVTM, CDR2 ANQGSEA. This CDR3 region has 14 residues. Deletions cut 6 bases from V and 1 base from J, with 14 bases between. CDR3 in amino acids: CSVVGQTRTDTQYF. Written as DNA, the CDR3 is TGCAGCGTCGTTGGACAGACTCGCACAGATACGCAGTATTTT.

The chain uses TRBV11-2 and TRBJ2-7; 8 positions agree with TRBD2. The CDR3 runs to 14 residues. V lost 3 bases to trimming and J lost 5 bases; unmatched junction nucleotides: 6. Looked up from germline, CDR1 is SGHAT and CDR2 is FQNNGV. CDR3 region: CASSFAGGTNEQYF. In nucleotides, the CDR3 is TGTGCCAGCAGCTTTGCGGGAGGTACCAACGAGCAGTACTTC.

As to this clone: Other nucleotide sequences from this sample produce the same CDR3. The V gene is TRBV4-1, the J gene TRBJ2-2; D unresolved. The V end was cut by 0 bases, the J end by 4 bases, with 9 bases between. Germline V gene sequence: CDR1 MGHRA, CDR2 YSYEKL. The CDR3 consists of 15 residues. The chain's CDR3 is CASSQEGTVTGELFF. The CDR3, as DNA: TGCGCCAGCAGCCAAGAAGGAACGGTCACCGGGGAGCTGTTTTTT.